This TCR beta chain stems from a study of cytomegalovirus exposure and HLA in healthy donors. Study-wide background: The 110 or so validation repertoires used a platform that matched the one used for the approximately 610 first-cohort repertoires, as a later analysis reported.

As concerns this clone: Its antigen is not known.

Study-level findings and limits: Among TCR beta chains, those listed as cytomegalovirus-associated numbered over 150. Among TCR sequences, most were rare, though some public TCRs appeared in many donors. Cytomegalovirus status, reportedly, was diagnosed with high specificity and sensitivity by the classifier.

The CDR3 loop spans 15 amino acids. The junction had 2 bases not matched to a gene; V was cut back by 1 base and J by 4 bases. In germline, CDR1 is SGHVS, CDR2 FQNEAQ. TCRdb's table, derived via immunoSEQ multiplex PCR, lists solely in-frame clones and lacks some. The sample contains about 160,000 clones, approximately 96% of which appear only once. The sequenced sample consisted of PBMCs. The genes are TRBV7-8 and TRBJ1-3, with 9 positions matching TRBD1. The clonotype originates from a woman aged 18-29 years in good health and CMV-seronegative. The CDR3 sequence is CASSLVTGGGNTIYF. For the CDR3, the DNA is TGTGCCAGCAGCTTAGTGACAGGGGGAGGAAACACCATATATTTT.